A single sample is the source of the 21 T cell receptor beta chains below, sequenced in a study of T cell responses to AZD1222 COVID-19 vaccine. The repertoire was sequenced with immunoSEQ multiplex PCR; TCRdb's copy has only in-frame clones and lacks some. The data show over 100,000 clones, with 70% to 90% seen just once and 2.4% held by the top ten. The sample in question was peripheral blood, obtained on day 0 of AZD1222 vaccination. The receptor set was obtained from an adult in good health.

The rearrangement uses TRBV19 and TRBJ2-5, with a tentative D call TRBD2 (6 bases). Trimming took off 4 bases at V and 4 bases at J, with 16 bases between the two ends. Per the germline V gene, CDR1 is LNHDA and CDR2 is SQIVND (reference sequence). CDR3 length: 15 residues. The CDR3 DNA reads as TGTGCCAGTAGTACCCGGGGAGGACGCGGAGAGACCCAGTACTTC. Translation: CASSTRGGRGETQYF.

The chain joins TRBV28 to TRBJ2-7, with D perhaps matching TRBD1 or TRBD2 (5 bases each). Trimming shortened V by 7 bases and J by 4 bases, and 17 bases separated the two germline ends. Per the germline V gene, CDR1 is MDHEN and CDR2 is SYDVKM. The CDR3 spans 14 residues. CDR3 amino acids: CASTLGGPGYEQYF. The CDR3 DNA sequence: TGTGCCAGCACCCTTGGGGGACCAGGGTACGAGCAGTACTTC.

The DNA for the CDR3 is TGTGCCAGTAGTAGAGAGGGTCTGCCCTACAATGAGCAGTTCTTC. It translates to CASSREGLPYNEQFF. The chain has TRBV19 and TRBJ2-1, with D possibly TRBD2 on 5 matching bases. V lost 4 bases, J lost 2 bases, and 12 bases lay in between. Germline loops: CDR1 LNHDA, CDR2 SQIVND (reference sequence). CDR3 length equals 15 residues. Based on the CDR3 plus reference TRBV19 and TRBJ2-1, the full variable domain is DGGITQSPKYLFRKEGQNVTLSCEQNLNHDAMYWYRQDPGQGLRLIYYSQIVNDFQKGDIAEGYSVSREKKESFPLTVTSAQKNPTAFYLCASSREGLPYNEQFFGPGTRLTVL.

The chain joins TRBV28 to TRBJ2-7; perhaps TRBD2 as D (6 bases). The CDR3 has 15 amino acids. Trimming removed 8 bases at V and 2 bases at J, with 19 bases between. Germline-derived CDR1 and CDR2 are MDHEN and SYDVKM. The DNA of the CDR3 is TGTGCCAGCCCCCCTCCGGGACTTCTAACCTACGAGCAGTACTTC. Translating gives CASPPPGLLTYEQYF.

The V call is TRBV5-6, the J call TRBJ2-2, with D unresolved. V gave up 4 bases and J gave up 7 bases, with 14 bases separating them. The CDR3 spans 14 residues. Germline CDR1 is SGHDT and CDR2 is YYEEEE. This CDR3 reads CASSPVRPSGELFF. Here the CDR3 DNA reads TGTGCCAGCAGCCCGGTAAGGCCGAGCGGGGAGCTGTTTTTT.

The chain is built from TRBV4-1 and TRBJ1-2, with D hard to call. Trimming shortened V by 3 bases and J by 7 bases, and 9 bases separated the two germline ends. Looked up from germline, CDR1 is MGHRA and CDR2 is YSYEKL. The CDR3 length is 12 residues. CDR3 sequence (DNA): TGCGCCAGCAGCCAGAGGCTTGGTGGCTACACCTTC. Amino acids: CASSQRLGGYTF.

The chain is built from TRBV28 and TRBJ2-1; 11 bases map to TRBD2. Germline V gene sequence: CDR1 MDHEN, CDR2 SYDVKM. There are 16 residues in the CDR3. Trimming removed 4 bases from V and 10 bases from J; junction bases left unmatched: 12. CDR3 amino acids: CASSSPTSGTSWEQFF. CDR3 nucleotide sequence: TGTGCCAGCAGTTCTCCGACTAGCGGGACCTCTTGGGAGCAGTTCTTC.

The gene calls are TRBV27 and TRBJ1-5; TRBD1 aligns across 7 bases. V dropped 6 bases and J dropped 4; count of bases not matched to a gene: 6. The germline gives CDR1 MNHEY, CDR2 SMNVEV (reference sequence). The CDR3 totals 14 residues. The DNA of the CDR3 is TGTGCCAGCAGGAGACAGGGTTCTAATCAGCCCCAGCATTTT. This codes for CASRRQGSNQPQHF.

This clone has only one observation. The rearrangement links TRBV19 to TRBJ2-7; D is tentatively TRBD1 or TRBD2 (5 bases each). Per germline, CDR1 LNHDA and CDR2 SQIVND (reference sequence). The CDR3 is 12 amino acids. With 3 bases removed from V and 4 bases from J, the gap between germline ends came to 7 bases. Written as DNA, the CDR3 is TGTGCCAGTAGTATGTGGGGGTACGAGCAGTACTTC. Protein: CASSMWGYEQYF.

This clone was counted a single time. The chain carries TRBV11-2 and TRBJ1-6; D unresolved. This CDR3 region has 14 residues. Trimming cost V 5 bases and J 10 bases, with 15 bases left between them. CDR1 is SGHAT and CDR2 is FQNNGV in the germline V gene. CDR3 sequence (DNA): TGTGCCAGCAGCCTCGGGCAATCGTTCTCACCCCTCCACTTT. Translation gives CASSLGQSFSPLHF. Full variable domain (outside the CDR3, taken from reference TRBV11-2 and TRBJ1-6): EAGVAQSPRYKIIEKRQSVAFWCNPISGHATLYWYQQILGQGPKLLIQFQNNGVVDDSQLPKDRFSAERLKGVDSTLKIQPAKLEDSAVYLCASSLGQSFSPLHFGNGTRLTVT.

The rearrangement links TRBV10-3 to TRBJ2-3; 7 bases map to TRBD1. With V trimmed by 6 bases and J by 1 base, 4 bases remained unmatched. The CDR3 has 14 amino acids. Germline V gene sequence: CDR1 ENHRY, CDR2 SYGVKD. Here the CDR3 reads CAIRDGQGTDTQYF. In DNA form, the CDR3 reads TGTGCCATCAGGGACGGACAGGGCACAGATACGCAGTATTTT.

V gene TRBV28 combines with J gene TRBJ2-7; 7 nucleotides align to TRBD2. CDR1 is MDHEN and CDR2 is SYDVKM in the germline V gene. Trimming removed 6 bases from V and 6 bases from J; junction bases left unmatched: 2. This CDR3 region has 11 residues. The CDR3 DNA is TGTGCCAGCAGCCCGGGAGGCGAGCAGTACTTC. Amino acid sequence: CASSPGGEQYF.

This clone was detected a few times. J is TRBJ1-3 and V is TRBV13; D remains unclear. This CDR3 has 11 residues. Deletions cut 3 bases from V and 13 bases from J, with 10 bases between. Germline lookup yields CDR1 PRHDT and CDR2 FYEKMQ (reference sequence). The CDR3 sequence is CASSLSSAIYF. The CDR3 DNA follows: TGTGCCAGCAGCTTGAGCTCAGCTATATATTTT.

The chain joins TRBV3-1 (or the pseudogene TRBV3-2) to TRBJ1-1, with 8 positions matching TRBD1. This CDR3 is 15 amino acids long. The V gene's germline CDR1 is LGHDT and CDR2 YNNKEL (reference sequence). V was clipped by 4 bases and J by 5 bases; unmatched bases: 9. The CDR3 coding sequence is TGTGCCAGCAGCCGAAGACAGGGGTTCGGGACTGAAGCTTTCTTT. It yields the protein CASSRRQGFGTEAFF.

For the CDR3, the DNA is TGTGCCAGCAGTTCTCTCCCCAATGAGCAGTTCTTC. It is translated as CASSSLPNEQFF. The chain links TRBV6-5 to TRBJ2-1, with no clear D. Germline V lookup: CDR1 MNHEY, CDR2 SVGAGI. The CDR3 runs to 12 residues. Trimming shortened V by 4 bases and J by 6 bases, and 7 bases separated the two germline ends.

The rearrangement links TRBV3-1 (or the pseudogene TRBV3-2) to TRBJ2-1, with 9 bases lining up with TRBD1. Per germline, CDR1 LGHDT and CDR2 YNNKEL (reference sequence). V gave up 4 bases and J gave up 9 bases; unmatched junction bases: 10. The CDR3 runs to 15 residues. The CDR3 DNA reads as TGTGCCAGCAGCCGAAGAGGGACAGGGTGGGCTGAGCAGTTCTTC. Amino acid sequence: CASSRRGTGWAEQFF.

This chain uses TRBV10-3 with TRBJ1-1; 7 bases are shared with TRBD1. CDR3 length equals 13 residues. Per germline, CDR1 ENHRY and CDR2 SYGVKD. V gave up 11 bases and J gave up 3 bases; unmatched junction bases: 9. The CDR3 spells CASGQATYTEAFF. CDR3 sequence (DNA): TGTGCCTCCGGACAGGCAACTTACACTGAAGCTTTCTTT.

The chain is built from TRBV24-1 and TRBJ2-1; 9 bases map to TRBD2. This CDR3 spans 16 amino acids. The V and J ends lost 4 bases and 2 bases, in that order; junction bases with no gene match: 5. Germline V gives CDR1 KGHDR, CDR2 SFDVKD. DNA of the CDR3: TGTGCCACCAGTGACCGAGCGGGAGGCACCTACAATGAGCAGTTCTTC. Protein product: CATSDRAGGTYNEQFF.

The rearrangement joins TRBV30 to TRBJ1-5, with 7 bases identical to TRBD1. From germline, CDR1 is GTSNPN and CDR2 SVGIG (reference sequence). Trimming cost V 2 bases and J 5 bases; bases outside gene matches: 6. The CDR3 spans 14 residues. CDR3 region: CAWSQGGVHQPQHF. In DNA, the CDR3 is TGTGCCTGGAGTCAGGGGGGTGTACATCAGCCCCAGCATTTT.

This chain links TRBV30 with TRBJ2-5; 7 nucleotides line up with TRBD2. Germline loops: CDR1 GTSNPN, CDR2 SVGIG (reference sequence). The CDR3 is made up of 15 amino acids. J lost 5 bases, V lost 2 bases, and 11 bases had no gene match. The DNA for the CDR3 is TGTGCCTGGAGTCCGGGGGAGGGCCGCTGGGAGACCCAGTACTTC. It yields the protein CAWSPGEGRWETQYF.

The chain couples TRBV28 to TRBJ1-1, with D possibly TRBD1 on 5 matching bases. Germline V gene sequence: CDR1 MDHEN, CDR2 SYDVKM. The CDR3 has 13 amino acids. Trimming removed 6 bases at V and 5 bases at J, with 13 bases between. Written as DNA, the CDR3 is TGTGCCAGCAGGAGTACAGGTTTAACTGAAGCTTTCTTT. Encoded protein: CASRSTGLTEAFF.